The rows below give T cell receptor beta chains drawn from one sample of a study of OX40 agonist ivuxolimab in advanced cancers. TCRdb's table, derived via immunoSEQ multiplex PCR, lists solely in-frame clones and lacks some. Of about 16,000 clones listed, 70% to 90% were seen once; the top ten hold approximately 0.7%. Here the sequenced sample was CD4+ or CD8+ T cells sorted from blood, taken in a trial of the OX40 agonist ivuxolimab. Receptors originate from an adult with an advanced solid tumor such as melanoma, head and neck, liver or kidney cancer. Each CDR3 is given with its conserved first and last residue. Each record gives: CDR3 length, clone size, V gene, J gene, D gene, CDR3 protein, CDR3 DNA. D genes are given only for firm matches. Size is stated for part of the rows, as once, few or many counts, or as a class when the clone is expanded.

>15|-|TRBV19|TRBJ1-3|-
CASASTRSSGNTIYF
TGTGCCAGTGCCTCCACACGCAGCTCTGGAAACACCATATATTTT
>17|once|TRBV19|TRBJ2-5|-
CAREKTVLGRRVETQYF
TGTGCCAGAGAAAAGACAGTACTAGGACGGAGGGTCGAGACCCAGTACTTC
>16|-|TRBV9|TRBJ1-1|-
CASSAGRGVQGTEAFF
TGTGCCAGCAGCGCTGGGAGGGGGGTGCAGGGCACTGAAGCTTTCTTT
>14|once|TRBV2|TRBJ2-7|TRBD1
CASKRQGVVYEQYF
TGTGCCAGCAAACGACAGGGGGTTGTCTACGAGCAGTACTTC
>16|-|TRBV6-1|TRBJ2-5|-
CASSERGSEGRETQYF
TGTGCCAGCAGTGAAAGGGGGTCGGAGGGGCGAGAGACCCAGTACTTC
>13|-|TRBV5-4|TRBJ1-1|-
CASSGRDGRQAFF
TGTGCCAGCAGCGGGCGGGACGGGAGGCAGGCTTTCTTT
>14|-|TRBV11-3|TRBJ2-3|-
CASSLDFSADTQYF
TGTGCCAGCAGCTTAGATTTTTCTGCAGATACGCAGTATTTT
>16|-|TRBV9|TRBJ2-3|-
CASSVRPRGSTDTQYF
TGTGCCAGCAGCGTGAGGCCCAGAGGCAGCACAGATACGCAGTATTTT
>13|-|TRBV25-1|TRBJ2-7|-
CASISVTAGEQYF
TGTGCCAGCATTTCAGTCACAGCCGGCGAGCAGTACTTC
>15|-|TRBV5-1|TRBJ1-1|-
CASSFIRGMDTEAFF
TGCGCCAGCAGCTTCATTAGAGGCATGGACACTGAAGCTTTCTTT
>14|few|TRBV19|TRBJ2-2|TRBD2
CASTPAGGHGELFF
TGTGCCAGTACCCCCGCGGGAGGTCACGGGGAGCTGTTTTTT
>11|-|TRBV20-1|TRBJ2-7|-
CSARWLYEQYF
TGCAGTGCTAGGTGGCTATACGAGCAGTACTTC
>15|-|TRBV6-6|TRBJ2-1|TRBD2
CASSRPGLDYNEQFF
TGTGCCAGCAGTCGACCGGGACTAGATTACAATGAGCAGTTCTTC
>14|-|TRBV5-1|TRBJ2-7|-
CASSFTGDSYEQYF
TGCGCCAGCAGCTTCACGGGGGACTCCTACGAGCAGTACTTC
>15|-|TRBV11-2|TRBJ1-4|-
CASSLAWGVSEKLFF
TGTGCCAGCAGCTTAGCATGGGGGGTGTCTGAAAAACTGTTTTTT
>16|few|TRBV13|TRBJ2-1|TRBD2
CASSSLSGRAYNEQFF
TGTGCCAGCAGCTCCTTAAGCGGGAGGGCCTACAATGAGCAGTTCTTC
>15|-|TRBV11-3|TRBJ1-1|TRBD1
CASSLGGQGGTEAFF
TGTGCCAGCAGCTTAGGGGGACAGGGTGGCACTGAAGCTTTCTTT
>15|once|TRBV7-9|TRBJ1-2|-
CASSLALALNYGYTF
TGTGCCAGCAGCTTAGCCCTAGCACTTAACTATGGCTACACCTTC
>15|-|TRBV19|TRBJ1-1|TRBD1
CASSLTGVQATEAFF
TGTGCCAGTAGTCTTACAGGGGTTCAAGCCACTGAAGCTTTCTTT
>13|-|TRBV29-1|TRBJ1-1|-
CSVEGDTAVGAFF
TGCAGCGTTGAAGGTGACACAGCGGTGGGAGCTTTCTTT
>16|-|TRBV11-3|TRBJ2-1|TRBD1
CASSLGEGTGSHEQFF
TGTGCCAGCAGCTTAGGGGAGGGGACAGGGTCGCATGAGCAGTTCTTC
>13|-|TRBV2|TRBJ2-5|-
CASRPGQRETQYF
TGTGCCAGCAGGCCCGGACAGAGAGAGACCCAGTACTTC
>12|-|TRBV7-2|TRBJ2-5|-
CASSTTRETQYF
TGTGCCAGCAGCACGACTAGGGAGACCCAGTACTTC
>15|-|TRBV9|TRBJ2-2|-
CASSVRGLNTGELFF
TGTGCCAGCAGCGTAAGGGGCTTGAACACCGGGGAGCTGTTTTTT
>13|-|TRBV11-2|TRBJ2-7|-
CASSRTSSYEQYF
TGTGCCAGCAGTCGAACGAGCTCCTACGAGCAGTACTTC
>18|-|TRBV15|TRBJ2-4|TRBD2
CATSRDERGEWAKNIQYF
TGTGCCACCAGCAGAGATGAACGGGGGGAGTGGGCCAAAAACATTCAGTACTTC
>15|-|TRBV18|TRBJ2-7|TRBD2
CASSPPSSGMNEQYF
TGTGCCAGCTCACCACCGAGCAGCGGGATGAACGAGCAGTACTTC
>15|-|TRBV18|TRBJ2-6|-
CASSPGRSGANVLTF
TGTGCCAGCTCACCGGGACGCTCTGGGGCCAACGTCCTGACTTTC
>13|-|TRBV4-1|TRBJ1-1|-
CASSQGGTFEAFF
TGCGCCAGCAGCCAAGGGGGAACGTTTGAAGCTTTCTTT
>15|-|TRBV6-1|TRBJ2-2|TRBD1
CASSEPGQGAGELFF
TGTGCCAGCAGTGAACCGGGACAGGGGGCCGGGGAGCTGTTTTTT
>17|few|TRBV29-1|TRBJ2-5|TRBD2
CSVEEIDPGLNKETQYF
TGCAGCGTTGAAGAGATCGACCCGGGACTAAACAAAGAGACCCAGTACTTC
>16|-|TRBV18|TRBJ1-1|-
CASSPTKDSLNTEAFF
TGTGCCAGCTCACCTACAAAGGACAGCTTGAACACTGAAGCTTTCTTT
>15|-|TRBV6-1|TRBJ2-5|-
CASRPPVQGGETQYF
TGTGCCAGCAGACCCCCGGTGCAGGGAGGAGAGACCCAGTACTTC
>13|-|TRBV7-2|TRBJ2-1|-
CASSSPDYNEQFF
TGTGCCAGCAGCTCCCCCGACTACAATGAGCAGTTCTTC
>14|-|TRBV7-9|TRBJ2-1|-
CASSLDLLYNEQFF
TGTGCCAGCAGCTTAGATCTCTTGTACAATGAGCAGTTCTTC
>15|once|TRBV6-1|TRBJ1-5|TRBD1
CASIPGTGGNQPQHF
TGTGCCAGCATCCCAGGGACAGGAGGGAATCAGCCCCAGCATTTT
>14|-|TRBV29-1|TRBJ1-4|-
CSVEDGTRGEKLFF
TGCAGCGTCGAAGACGGCACCCGCGGTGAAAAACTGTTTTTT
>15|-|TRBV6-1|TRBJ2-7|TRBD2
CASSSQLAGYGEQYF
TGTGCCAGCAGTTCACAACTAGCGGGATATGGCGAGCAGTACTTC
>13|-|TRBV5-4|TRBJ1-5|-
CASSRNRDQPQHF
TGTGCCAGCAGCCGGAACAGGGACCAGCCCCAGCATTTT
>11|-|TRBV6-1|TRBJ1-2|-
CASSEVRGYTF
TGTGCCAGCAGTGAAGTGCGTGGCTACACCTTC
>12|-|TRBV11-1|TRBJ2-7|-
CASSPGRGRQYF
TGTGCCAGCAGCCCAGGCAGGGGTCGGCAGTACTTC